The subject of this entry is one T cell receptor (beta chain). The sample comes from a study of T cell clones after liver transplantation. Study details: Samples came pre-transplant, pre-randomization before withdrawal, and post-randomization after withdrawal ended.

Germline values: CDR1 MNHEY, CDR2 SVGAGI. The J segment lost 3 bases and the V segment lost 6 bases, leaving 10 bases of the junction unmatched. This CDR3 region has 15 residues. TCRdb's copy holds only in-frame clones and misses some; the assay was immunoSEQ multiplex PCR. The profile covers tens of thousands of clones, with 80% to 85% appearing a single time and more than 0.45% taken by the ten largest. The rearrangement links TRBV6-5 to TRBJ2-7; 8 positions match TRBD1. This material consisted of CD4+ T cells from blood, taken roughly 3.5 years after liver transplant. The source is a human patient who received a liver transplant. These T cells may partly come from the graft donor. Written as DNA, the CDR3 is TGTGCCAGCAGCGGGAGACAGGGGCGGGTCTACGAGCAGTACTTC. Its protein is CASSGRQGRVYEQYF.